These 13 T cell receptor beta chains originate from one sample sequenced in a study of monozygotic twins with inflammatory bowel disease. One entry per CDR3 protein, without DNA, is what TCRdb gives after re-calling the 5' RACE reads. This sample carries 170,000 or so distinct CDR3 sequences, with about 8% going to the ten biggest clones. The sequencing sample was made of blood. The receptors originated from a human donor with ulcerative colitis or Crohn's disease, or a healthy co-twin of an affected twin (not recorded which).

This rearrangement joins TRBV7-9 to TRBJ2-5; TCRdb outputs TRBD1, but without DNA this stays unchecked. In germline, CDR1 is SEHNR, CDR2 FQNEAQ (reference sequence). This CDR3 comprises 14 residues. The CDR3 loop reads CASTTYGTEETQYF.

CDR3 region: CASSLGNRVGFPPLNTEAFF. The rearrangement uses TRBV11-2 and TRBJ1-1; checking the TCRdb D call of TRBD1 is not possible without DNA. The CDR3 runs to 20 residues. In germline, CDR1 is SGHAT, CDR2 FQNNGV.

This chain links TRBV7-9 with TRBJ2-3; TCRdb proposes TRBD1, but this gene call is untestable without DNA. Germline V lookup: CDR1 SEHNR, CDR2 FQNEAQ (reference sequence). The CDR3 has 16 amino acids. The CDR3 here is CASSPRVFGAKDTQYF.

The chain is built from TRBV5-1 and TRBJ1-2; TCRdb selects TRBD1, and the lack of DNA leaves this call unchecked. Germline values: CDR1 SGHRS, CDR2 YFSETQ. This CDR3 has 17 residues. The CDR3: CASSLAVQGGDGYGYTF.

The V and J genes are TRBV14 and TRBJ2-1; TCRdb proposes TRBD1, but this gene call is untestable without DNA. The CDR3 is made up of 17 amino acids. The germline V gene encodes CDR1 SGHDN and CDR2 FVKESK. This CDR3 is CASSPQGAGPFYNEQFF. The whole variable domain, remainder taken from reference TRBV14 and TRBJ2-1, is EAGVTQFPSHSVIEKGQTVTLRCDPISGHDNLYWYRRVMGKEIKFLLHFVKESKQDESGMPNNRFLAERTGGTYSTLKVQPAELEDSGVYFCASSPQGAGPFYNEQFFGPGTRLTVL.

CDR3 in amino acids: CSANRGGYQETQYF. V is TRBV20-1 and J is TRBJ2-5; the D call of TRBD2 rests on TCRdb alone, since no DNA is present to check it. Germline V gene lookup returns CDR1 DFQATT and CDR2 SNEGSKA (reference sequence). This CDR3 comprises 14 residues.

The CDR3 loop is CSADQGGIEQYF. The chain has TRBV20-1 and TRBJ2-7; with no DNA, the TCRdb D assignment of TRBD1 cannot be verified. This CDR3 has 12 amino acids. In germline, CDR1 is DFQATT, CDR2 SNEGSKA (reference sequence).

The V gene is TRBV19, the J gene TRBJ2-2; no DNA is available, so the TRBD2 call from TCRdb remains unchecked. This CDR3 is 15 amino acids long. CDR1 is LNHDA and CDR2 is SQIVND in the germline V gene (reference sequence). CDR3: CASSLRSGNTGELFF.

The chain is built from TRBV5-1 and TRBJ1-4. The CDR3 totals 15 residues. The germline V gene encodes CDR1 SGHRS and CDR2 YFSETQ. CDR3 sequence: CASSSNTGKNEKLFF.

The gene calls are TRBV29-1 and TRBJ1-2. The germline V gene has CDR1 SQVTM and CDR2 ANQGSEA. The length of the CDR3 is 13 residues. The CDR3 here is CSVEGGTGYGYTF.

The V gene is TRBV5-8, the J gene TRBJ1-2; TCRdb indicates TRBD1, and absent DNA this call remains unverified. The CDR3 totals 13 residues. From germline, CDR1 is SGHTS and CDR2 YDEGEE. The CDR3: CASSPGRNYGYTF.

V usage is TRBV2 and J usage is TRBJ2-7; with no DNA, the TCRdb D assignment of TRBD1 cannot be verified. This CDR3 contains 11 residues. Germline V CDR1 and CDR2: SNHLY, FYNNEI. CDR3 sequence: CASSVFQGASF.

CDR3 residues: CASAGGKGAGGNQPQHF. The genes are TRBV28 and TRBJ1-5; the D gene TCRdb calls, TRBD1, cannot be checked with no DNA. The germline CDR1 and CDR2 sequences are MDHEN and SYDVKM. This CDR3 has 17 amino acids.